The next 8 T cell receptor beta chains were all read from a single sample in a study of post-analysis software for immune sequencing data. Study outcomes and limitations: Four or five TRBV segments, TRBV5-6, TRBV5-1 and TRBV20-1 among them, were found more frequent in patients than controls.

TCR beta cDNA libraries had unique molecular identifiers. From the PCR reads, TCRdb called clonotypes with MiXCR, one entry per CDR3 protein. The table shows roughly 600,000 distinct CDR3 sequences, with around 47% occurring only once. What these receptors recognize is not known. The sequenced sample was blood. These receptors came from a girl between 5 and 17 years old with multiple sclerosis.

This clonotype was seen a handful of times. The V call is TRBV9, the J call TRBJ2-4; D is perhaps TRBD2 (5 bases). Looked up from germline, CDR1 is SGDLS and CDR2 is YYNGEE. With 7 bases removed from V and 4 bases from J, the gap between germline ends came to 12 bases. The CDR3 extends over 13 amino acids. CDR3 coding DNA: TGTGCCAGCCCCCTTCCGGGAAAAAACATTCAGTACTTC. Its protein is CASPLPGKNIQYF.

This chain joins TRBV12-3 or TRBV12-4 and TRBJ1-2, with D possibly matching TRBD1 (5 bases). Trimming shortened V by 6 bases and J by 3 bases, and 17 bases separated the two germline ends. The CDR3 has 15 amino acids. As DNA, the CDR3 is TGTGCCAGCAGGGGGGGTGAGGGGCACTACTATGGCTACACCTTC. It encodes CASRGGEGHYYGYTF.

The chain uses TRBV25-1 and TRBJ2-3; no clear D gene. The germline V and J ends were trimmed by 2 bases and 6 bases, with 9 bases remaining between them. CDR3 length: 13 residues. Per the germline V gene, CDR1 is MGHDK and CDR2 is SYGVNS. The CDR3 loop reads CASSEVPWDTQYF. CDR3 nucleotides: TGTGCCAGCAGTGAAGTTCCCTGGGATACGCAGTATTTT.

For the CDR3, the DNA is TGTGCCAGCGAGGGGGGGCCATCGAACACTGAAGCTTTCTTT. Protein: CASEGGPSNTEAFF. The chain is built from TRBV7-9 and TRBJ1-1; tentatively, D is TRBD1 (6 bases). The CDR3 is 14 amino acids. Trimming left V 8 bases short and J 1 base short, with 14 bases between. Germline V lookup: CDR1 SEHNR, CDR2 FQNEAQ (reference sequence).

J is TRBJ1-2 and V is TRBV15, with 7 bases identical to TRBD1. The trim removed 5 bases at V and 2 bases at J, leaving 8 bases unmatched. Germline V gives CDR1 LNHNV, CDR2 YYDKDF (reference sequence). This CDR3 has 15 amino acids. The CDR3 DNA sequence: TGTGCCACCAGCGGCCTAATACAGGGGAACTATGGCTACACCTTC. Translation: CATSGLIQGNYGYTF.

This clonotype occurred once. CDR3 loop: CASSERGIGSRRETQYF. The DNA for the CDR3 is TGCGCCAGCAGTGAAAGAGGTATTGGTAGTCGCCGAGAGACCCAGTACTTC. This sequence joins TRBV10-1 and TRBJ2-5, with D unclear. Trimming cost V 3 bases and J 4 bases, with 21 bases left between them. The CDR3 consists of 17 residues. In germline, CDR1 is WNHNN, CDR2 SYGVQD (reference sequence).

The rearrangement joins TRBV11-2 to TRBJ2-7; tentatively, D is TRBD2 (6 bases). Germline V gene data show CDR1 as SGHAT and CDR2 as FQNNGV. Trimming pared 0 bases from V and 4 bases from J, leaving 13 bases between. The CDR3 consists of 15 residues. DNA for the CDR3: TGTGCCAGCAGCTTAGATCGGAGTAGCGGATACGAGCAGTACTTC. It yields the protein CASSLDRSSGYEQYF.

This clonotype appeared a few times. The gene calls are TRBV12-3 or TRBV12-4 and TRBJ1-6, with D possibly being TRBD1 (5 bases). The CDR3 length is 12 residues. Trimming left V 5 bases short and J 15 bases short, with 14 bases between. The CDR3 spells CASSPDTIHLHF. DNA of the CDR3: TGTGCCAGCAGTCCGGACACTATCCACCTCCACTTT.